Following are 27 T cell receptor beta chains from one sample sequenced in a study of cytomegalovirus exposure and HLA in healthy donors. Method: immunoSEQ multiplex PCR; TCRdb's copy keeps in-frame clones and lacks some. Seen here are 140,000 or so clones, around 90% observed once, and the top ten hold around 5.9%. The specimen was PBMCs. All receptors derive from a woman younger than 45 in good health and CMV-seropositive.

CDR3 protein: CASSPGGFYGYTF. The CDR3 nucleotides are TGTGCCAGCAGCCCCGGGGGGTTCTATGGCTACACCTTC. This chain uses TRBV5-6 with TRBJ1-2; D is perhaps TRBD1 (5 bases). The germline CDR1 and CDR2 sequences are SGHDT and YYEEEE. This CDR3 is 13 amino acids long. V was clipped by 4 bases and J by 4 bases, with 11 bases between them.

The genes are TRBV27 and TRBJ2-3; D is perhaps TRBD1 (6 bases). In germline, CDR1 is MNHEY, CDR2 SMNVEV (reference sequence). Deletions cut 3 bases from V and 0 bases from J, with 10 bases between. The CDR3 length is 15 residues. In DNA, the CDR3 is TGTGCCAGCAGTTTGCAGGGGCGAAGCACAGATACGCAGTATTTT. Protein sequence: CASSLQGRSTDTQYF.

This clone has only a few counts. The CDR3 DNA follows: TGTGCCAGCAGTCCCGACAGGGGCTTATTCTCCTACGAGCAGTACTTC. This encodes CASSPDRGLFSYEQYF. The chain uses TRBV2 and TRBJ2-7, with 8 positions matching TRBD1. Germline lookup yields CDR1 SNHLY and CDR2 FYNNEI. There are 16 residues in the CDR3. V shed 5 bases, J shed 0 bases, and the junction held 9 bases outside the gene matches.

This clone was detected only a few times. The genes are TRBV10-1 and TRBJ1-6, with D possibly TRBD1 on 5 matching bases. The CDR3 runs 13 residues. V lost 6 bases and J 13 bases, leaving 16 bases between the germline ends. CDR1 and CDR2 (germline): WNHNN, SYGVQD (reference sequence). CDR3: CASRKGHNGPLHF. The DNA of the CDR3 is TGCGCCAGCAGGAAGGGGCACAACGGGCCCCTCCACTTT.

This chain links TRBV7-8 with TRBJ2-1; TRBD2 matches 8 bases. The CDR3 length is 16 residues. V dropped 2 bases and J dropped 7; count of bases not matched to a gene: 10. CDR1 is SGHVS, CDR2 FQNEAQ, per germline. CDR3 nucleotide sequence: TGTGCCAGCAGCTTAATGTCCGGACTAGCAAGGAATGAGCAGTTCTTC. Protein product: CASSLMSGLARNEQFF.

The rearrangement uses TRBV9 and TRBJ2-2; 11 nucleotides line up with TRBD2. The CDR3 extends over 18 amino acids. Trimming at V came to 0 bases and at J to 4 bases, leaving 8 bases not matched to a gene. Looked up from germline, CDR1 is SGDLS and CDR2 is YYNGEE. The CDR3 sequence is CASSVGLAGPSGTGELFF. The CDR3 nucleotides read TGTGCCAGCAGCGTAGGACTAGCGGGACCCAGTGGCACCGGGGAGCTGTTTTTT.

The rearrangement joins TRBV4-2 to TRBJ1-5; 7 bases map to TRBD1. The CDR3 spans 15 residues. The V gene's germline CDR1 is LGHNA and CDR2 YNFKEQ. Trimming took 0 bases from V and 6 from J; bases not matched to a gene: 5. The DNA of the CDR3 is TGTGCCAGCAGCCAAGATCGACAGGGTGGTCAGCCCCAGCATTTT. Translation gives CASSQDRQGGQPQHF.

V is TRBV7-9 and J is TRBJ1-4, with a weak D call TRBD1 (6 bases). This CDR3 spans 18 amino acids. V was clipped by 5 bases and J by 2 bases, with 21 bases between them. CDR1 and CDR2 from the germline V gene are SEHNR and FQNEAQ (reference sequence). For the CDR3, the DNA is TGTGCCAGCAGCGGCAGACAGGATCGCAGGTTGACTAATGAAAAACTGTTTTTT. Translation gives CASSGRQDRRLTNEKLFF.

The V call is TRBV18, the J call TRBJ1-2; 10 nucleotides agree with TRBD1. CDR3 length: 15 amino acids. Germline CDR1 reads KGHSH; CDR2 reads LQKENI. With 5 bases clipped from V and 2 bases from J, the junction kept 5 bases outside the gene matches. The CDR3 region has the DNA TGTGCCAGCTCAGTAGACAGGGGGCTGAACTATGGCTACACCTTC. This codes for CASSVDRGLNYGYTF.

The V gene is TRBV6-5, the J gene TRBJ2-5; 7 bases map to TRBD2. This CDR3 has 14 residues. CDR1 is MNHEY and CDR2 is SVGAGI in the germline V gene. V was clipped by 6 bases and J by 5 bases; unmatched bases: 9. The CDR3 DNA is TGTGCCAGCAGGCCCTCACTAGCGACGGAGACCCAGTACTTC. Protein: CASRPSLATETQYF.

The V and J genes are TRBV7-9 and TRBJ2-2; maybe TRBD2 (6 bases). CDR3 length equals 16 residues. Between the trimmed V and J ends, which lost 2 bases and 4 bases, there was a span of 14 bases. The V gene's germline CDR1 is SEHNR and CDR2 FQNEAQ (reference sequence). CDR3 sequence (DNA): TGTGCCAGCAGCTTAAGTTCTGGGGGGATCACCGGGGAGCTGTTTTTT. Translation: CASSLSSGGITGELFF.

This chain connects TRBV6-6 to TRBJ1-1; D is uncertain. The CDR3 extends over 14 amino acids. Germline V gene data show CDR1 as MNHNY and CDR2 as SVGAGI (reference sequence). The ends were cut back, 6 bases at V and 5 bases at J, with 16 bases in the middle. The CDR3 protein is CASSLLGIRTEAFF. CDR3 coding DNA: TGTGCCAGCAGCCTACTAGGGATTCGGACTGAAGCTTTCTTT.

This clone was seen just once. The V call is TRBV2, the J call TRBJ1-4, with D possibly TRBD1 on 5 matching bases. Per germline, CDR1 SNHLY and CDR2 FYNNEI. The CDR3 totals 14 residues. V was clipped by 2 bases and J by 6 bases, with 10 bases between them. This CDR3 reads CASSEPREDEKLFF. The CDR3 coding sequence is TGTGCCAGCAGTGAACCCAGGGAGGATGAAAAACTGTTTTTT.

The chain carries TRBV5-1 and TRBJ2-1; 9 bases fit TRBD2. Looked up from germline, CDR1 is SGHRS and CDR2 is YFSETQ. This CDR3 is built from 15 residues. Trimming at V came to 0 bases and at J to 7 bases, leaving 5 bases not matched to a gene. The CDR3 nucleotides read TGCGCCAGCAGCTTGGTGGCTAGCGGGAAAAATGAGCAGTTCTTC. It is translated as CASSLVASGKNEQFF.

This chain connects TRBV5-1 to TRBJ1-2; D perhaps matches TRBD1 (5 bases). Trimming left V 4 bases short and J 8 bases short, with 12 bases between. The germline CDR1 and CDR2 sequences are SGHRS and YFSETQ. The CDR3 is 12 residues long. CDR3 DNA sequence: TGCGCCAGCAGCATTCAGGGAGGAGGCTACACCTTC. It specifies CASSIQGGGYTF.

The V gene is TRBV2, the J gene TRBJ2-7; tentative D call: TRBD2 (6 bases). Germline-derived CDR1 and CDR2 are SNHLY and FYNNEI. V was trimmed by 8 bases and J by 6 bases, leaving 11 bases between them. This CDR3 is built from 11 residues. CDR3 protein: CASRLAPEQYF. Written as DNA, the CDR3 is TGTGCCAGCCGTCTAGCGCCCGAGCAGTACTTC.

Here the CDR3 reads CASSPGDRGLNEKLFF. The CDR3 region has the DNA TGTGCCAGCAGCCCGGGAGACAGGGGGCTGAATGAAAAACTGTTTTTT. The genes are TRBV9 and TRBJ1-4; TRBD1 matches at 10 bases. The V gene's germline CDR1 is SGDLS and CDR2 YYNGEE. This CDR3 contains 16 residues. Unmatched junction bases numbered 8, after V lost 4 bases and J lost 5 bases.

This clone was observed a handful of times. This chain uses TRBV21-1 with TRBJ2-1; TRBD2 is the table's D call and was not checked against the DNA. TRBV21-1 is a known pseudogene. CDR3 length: 20 amino acids. CDR3 protein: CASSKPPRELAGGPEDEQFF. The DNA for the CDR3 is TGTGCCAGCTCGAAGCCCCCCCGGGAACTAGCGGGAGGGCCTGAGGATGAGCAGTTCTTC.

The chain combines TRBV2 with TRBJ1-4, with D possibly being TRBD1 (6 bases). The CDR3 consists of 14 residues. Germline V CDR1 and CDR2: SNHLY, FYNNEI. V was clipped by 6 bases and J by 7 bases, with 15 bases between them. CDR3 in DNA: TGTGCCAGCAGCCTGGACAGAGGGCGTGAAAAACTGTTTTTT. Amino acids: CASSLDRGREKLFF.

This clone was recorded a few times. Other nucleotide sequences from this sample produce the same CDR3. The chain employs TRBV6-1 and TRBJ2-7, with 7 bases fitting TRBD1. There are 14 residues in the CDR3. V shed 6 bases, J shed 3 bases, and the junction held 8 bases outside the gene matches. Looked up from germline, CDR1 is MNHNS and CDR2 is SASEGT. CDR3 protein: CASSRDRSGYEQYF. For the CDR3, the DNA is TGTGCCAGCAGCCGGGACAGAAGTGGCTACGAGCAGTACTTC.

The rearrangement joins TRBV28 to TRBJ1-2; D gene unclear. V was shortened by 3 bases and J by 6 bases, with 5 bases between the two germline ends. Germline assignment: CDR1 MDHEN and CDR2 SYDVKM. The CDR3 contains 11 residues. The CDR3 DNA sequence: TGTGCCAGCAGTTTCATCAATGGCTACACCTTC. Protein sequence: CASSFINGYTF.

The chain is built from TRBV15 and TRBJ1-4; D possibly corresponds to TRBD1 (5 bases). Germline CDR1 reads LNHNV; CDR2 reads YYDKDF (reference sequence). CDR3 length equals 17 residues. Deletions cut 1 base from V and 4 bases from J, with 16 bases between. This CDR3 is CATSRVGGALDNEKLFF. The CDR3 coding sequence is TGTGCCACCAGCAGAGTGGGTGGGGCTCTTGATAATGAAAAACTGTTTTTT.

The V and J genes are TRBV4-1 and TRBJ2-7; D might be TRBD2 (5 bases). This CDR3 has 14 amino acids. Per germline, CDR1 MGHRA and CDR2 YSYEKL. V was clipped by 1 base and J by 2 bases, with 9 bases between them. The CDR3 DNA follows: TGCGCCAGCAGCCAAGTCGACGGGACCTACGAGCAGTACTTC. Protein sequence: CASSQVDGTYEQYF.

This chain links TRBV27 with TRBJ2-2, with TRBD2 matching 7 bases. V gave up 6 bases and J gave up 3 bases; unmatched junction bases: 10. The germline CDR1 and CDR2 sequences are MNHEY and SMNVEV (reference sequence). The CDR3 totals 16 residues. The CDR3 is CASRSVLAIDTGELFF. CDR3 nucleotides: TGTGCCAGCAGATCAGTACTAGCGATTGACACCGGGGAGCTGTTTTTT.

V gene TRBV7-8 combines with J gene TRBJ2-7; D gene unclear. V lost 0 bases and J 0 bases, leaving 3 bases between the germline ends. Germline V gives CDR1 SGHVS, CDR2 FQNEAQ. The length of the CDR3 is 13 residues. The CDR3 protein is CASSLAHSYEQYF. CDR3 DNA: TGTGCCAGCAGCTTAGCCCACTCCTACGAGCAGTACTTC.

This chain links TRBV7-6 with TRBJ2-5, with 8 bases that match TRBD1. CDR1 and CDR2 (germline): SGHVS, FNYEAQ. The CDR3 sequence is 15 residues long. The ends lost 5 bases at V and 1 base at J; junction bases unmatched: 6. The CDR3 is CASSTRTGLQETQYF. The CDR3 nucleotides are TGTGCCAGCAGCACGAGGACAGGGCTCCAAGAGACCCAGTACTTC. Using reference TRBV7-6 and TRBJ2-5 for the parts outside the CDR3, the full variable domain is GAGVSQSPRYKVTKRGQDVALRCDPISGHVSLYWYRQALGQGPEFLTYFNYEAQQDKSGLPNDRFSAERPEGSISTLTIQRTEQRDSAMYRCASSTRTGLQETQYFGPGTRLLVL.

Regarding this clone: The sample carries other DNA sequences with the same CDR3. V gene TRBV11-3 combines with J gene TRBJ2-5; D ambiguous. The CDR3 length is 13 residues. Germline V gene data show CDR1 as SGHNT and CDR2 as YENEEA. The ends were cut back, 5 bases at V and 1 base at J, with 8 bases in the middle. The CDR3 loop is CASSRDSQETQYF. CDR3 DNA sequence: TGTGCCAGCAGCCGTGACTCCCAAGAGACCCAGTACTTC. The whole variable domain, remainder taken from reference TRBV11-3 and TRBJ2-5, is EAGVVQSPRYKIIEKKQPVAFWCNPISGHNTLYWYLQNLGQGPELLIRYENEEAVDDSQLPKDRFSAERLKGVDSTLKIQPAELGDSAVYLCASSRDSQETQYFGPGTRLLVL.